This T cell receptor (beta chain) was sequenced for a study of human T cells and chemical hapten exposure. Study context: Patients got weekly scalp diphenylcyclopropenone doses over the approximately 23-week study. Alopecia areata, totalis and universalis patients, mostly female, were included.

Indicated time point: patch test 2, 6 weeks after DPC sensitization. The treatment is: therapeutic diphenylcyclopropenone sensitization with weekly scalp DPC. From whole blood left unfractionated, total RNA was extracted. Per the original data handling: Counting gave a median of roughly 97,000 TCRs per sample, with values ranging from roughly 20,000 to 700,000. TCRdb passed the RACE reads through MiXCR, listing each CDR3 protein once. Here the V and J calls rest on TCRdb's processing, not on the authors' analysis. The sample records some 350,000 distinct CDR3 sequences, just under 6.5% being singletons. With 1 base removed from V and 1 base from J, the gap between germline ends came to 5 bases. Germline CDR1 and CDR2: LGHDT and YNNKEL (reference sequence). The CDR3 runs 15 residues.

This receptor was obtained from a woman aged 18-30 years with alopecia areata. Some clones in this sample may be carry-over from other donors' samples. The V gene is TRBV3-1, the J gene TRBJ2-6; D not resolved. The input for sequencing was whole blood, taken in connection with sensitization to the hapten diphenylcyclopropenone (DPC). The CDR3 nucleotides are TGTGCCAGCAGCCAAGCCCCATCTGGGGCCAACGTCCTGACTTTC. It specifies CASSQAPSGANVLTF.